This TCR beta chain was recorded in a study of blood T cell repertoires in COVID-19 (dated by TCRdb to 2018 to 2021). With regard to the full study: Samples from collaborators originated in the United States, Italy and Spain and spanned both the acute and convalescent phases of COVID-19. The material from the prospective study consisted of cDNA or gDNA derived from T cells, B-cell-depleted T cells, or PBMCs. Subjects who had been exposed to COVID-19, were actively infected with it, or had recovered from it provided the deeply sampled blood TCRbeta repertoires that made up the dataset. The repertoires were released in a freely available public database meant as a resource for research on the immune response to SARS-CoV-2. The samples were drawn from two sources: the first 160 participants of the ongoing ImmuneRACE study, and 1,000 to 1,500 subjects contributed by 6 global collaborators. Nearly every sample came with metadata listing a de-identified subject ID, COVID-19 status, age in years and sex. Where HLA class I and class II types were available, the types were taken from metadata supplied by the sample provider, not from assay-based typing. Study-wide conclusions, independent of this receptor: How much clinical and demographic metadata was included differed by source and by participant, and the metadata was provided uncurated.

The immunoSEQ Assay, a bias-controlled multiplex PCR, was used to amplify TCRbeta CDR3 regions from genomic DNA. The paper's processing steps were these. Nucleated cell counts per sample were estimated from amplification of reference gene primers within the assay. Sequence reads were collapsed and filtered to measure the absolute abundance of every unique TCRbeta CDR3 rearrangement. Productive Simpson clonality was computed per sample as the square root of Simpson's diversity index over productive rearrangements. The clones in this table, taken by TCRdb from immuneACCESS, are in-frame only. Not every clone is retained; where verified, under half of the shortfall comes from an unresolved V gene, and the cause of the rest is unknown. Clonal size and the V and J genes are those of that table, whereas D and trimming came from the DNA. The sample table holds 150,000 to 160,000 clones, of which about 85% were seen once. The leading ten clones occupy roughly 0.62% of the sample.

According to the germline V gene (reference sequence), CDR1 reads SEHNR and CDR2 reads FQNEAQ. The CDR3 has 14 amino acids, counting the end cysteine and phenylalanine. Solely the CDR3 DNA is kept, with 42 bases framed from the first base. V is reduced by 1 base and J by 0 bases, leaving a spacing of 6 bases between them. One collaborating source in Seattle enrolled patients while the patients were actively infected and followed the patients over time throughout the course of disease. The collaborating institutions used their own protocols to collect whole blood in K2EDTA tubes. Collaborator samples were shipped for TCRbeta analysis as frozen whole blood, isolated PBMCs, or DNA extracted from either sample type. A word on this clone: Its antigen has not been determined. Qualities for individual bases were not recorded, and no much larger clone is one base off.

This clonotype was obtained from a man in his fifties or sixties with COVID-19, enrolled during active disease. Recombination connected TRBV7-9 to TRBJ1-1; the D segment cannot be called with confidence. Sequenced sample: peripheral blood. The DNA sequence is TGTGCCAGCAGCTTAGAACAGCTGAACACTGAAGCTTTCTTT. Protein translation: CASSLEQLNTEAFF.